The TCR beta chain described here comes from a study of vaccination and CD4 T cells after COVID-19. Trimming removed 4 bases at V and 0 bases at J, with 11 bases between. CDR1 and CDR2 from the germline V gene are MDHEN and SYDVKM. This CDR3 region has 15 residues. Treatment defined: roughly 11-day PBMC culture with coronavirus spike peptide pools or control peptides (ViraFEST assay). Sequence data for DNA of cultured CD4+ T cells were generated by the Oncomine TCR Beta short-read assay. TCRdb re-called the PCR reads through MiXCR, storing one row per CDR3 protein. The table has tens of thousands of distinct CDR3 sequences, about 64% seen once. To note about this clonotype: The target antigen is unknown.

This material consisted of CD4+ T cells from blood, cultured in vitro, taken after SARS-CoV-2 vaccination. This TCR was recovered from a human donor who received a COVID-19 vaccine. V and J are TRBV28 and TRBJ2-3, with no clear D. CDR3 residues: CASSSQVSSTDTQYF. The CDR3 DNA reads TGTGCCAGCAGTTCGCAGGTCTCTAGCACAGATACGCAGTATTTT.